This T cell receptor (beta chain) stems from a study of OX40 agonist ivuxolimab in advanced cancers. Study background: Ivuxolimab doses were 0.01, 0.1, 0.3, 1.5, 3 or 10 mg/kg every 2 weeks. Those treated in dose escalation had hepatocellular carcinoma, melanoma, renal cell cancer or head and neck cancer. Earlier treatment with anti-PD-1, anti-PD-L1 or anti-CTLA-4 was permitted, and roughly 40% had received some.

Comments on this clone: Antigen unknown.

Study-level findings and limits: Within 6 weeks, CD4+ and CD8+ blood T cells expanded clonally at 0.1 to 3.0 mg/kg.

Only in-frame clones appear in the TCRdb table, and some are missing; sequencing was by immunoSEQ multiplex PCR. The sample consists of about 72,000 clones, more than 80% of them appearing once. The ends were cut back, 1 base at V and 8 bases at J, with 18 bases in the middle. CDR1 is SEHNR and CDR2 is FQNEAQ in the germline V gene (reference sequence). The CDR3 extends over 16 amino acids. This rearrangement joins TRBV7-9 to TRBJ1-5, with D possibly TRBD1 on 6 matching bases. This sample comprised CD4+ or CD8+ T cells sorted from blood, obtained in a trial of the OX40 agonist ivuxolimab. The receptor was isolated from an adult with an advanced solid tumor such as melanoma, head and neck, liver or kidney cancer. The CDR3 nucleotides are TGTGCCAGCAGCTTAGTGATGAGGGGGTCGGGGGAGCCCCAGCATTTT. It is translated as CASSLVMRGSGEPQHF.